One sample yielded the 19 T cell receptor beta chains listed below, sequenced in a study of blood T cells in healthy people across ages. PCR was performed a second time for about 6 to 12 cycles using a sample-barcoded 5' primer and a J-beta primer mix. Via MiXCR, TCRdb re-called the 5' RACE reads, giving one row per CDR3 protein. The sample gives about 1,500,000 distinct CDR3 sequences, approximately 42% of which show up once; 7% to 9.5% is in the top ten. Sequencing was carried out using blood. Every receptor here comes from a young woman in good health.

In this sample, this clonotype turned up a few times. CDR3 sequence: CASSHLWTSGINPRETQYF. The CDR3 region has the DNA TGTGCCAGCAGCCACCTCTGGACTAGCGGGATAAACCCCAGAGAGACCCAGTACTTC. This chain links TRBV7-4 with TRBJ2-5, with 12 bases matching TRBD2. The J segment lost 4 bases and the V segment lost 5 bases, leaving 17 bases of the junction unmatched. Germline V CDR1 and CDR2: SGHVT, SQSDAQ. CDR3 length: 19 residues. The full variable domain, completed using reference TRBV7-4 and TRBJ2-5, is GAGVSQSPRYKVAKRGRDVALRCDSISGHVTLYWYRQTLGQGSEVLTYSQSDAQRDKSGRPSGRFSAERPERSVSTLKIQRTEQGDSAVYLCASSHLWTSGINPRETQYFGPGTRLLVL.

A few counts support this clonotype. The rearrangement uses TRBV7-2 and TRBJ2-6; TRBD1 aligns across 7 bases. The germline V gene encodes CDR1 SGHTA and CDR2 FQGNSA. The V gene end was trimmed by 5 bases and the J gene end by 4 bases; junction bases not matched to a gene: 5. The CDR3 spans 15 residues. The CDR3 DNA reads TGTGCCAGCAGCCCACAGGGGAGAGGGGCCAACGTCCTGACTTTC. Its protein product is CASSPQGRGANVLTF.

The chain's CDR3 is CASRPEGNIQYF. The CDR3 coding sequence is TGTGCCAGCAGACCGGAGGGGAACATTCAGTACTTC. V gene TRBV6-2 or TRBV6-3 combines with J gene TRBJ2-4, with D perhaps TRBD2 (6 bases). This CDR3 has 12 amino acids. The ends were cut back, 6 bases at V and 7 bases at J, with 10 bases in the middle. Germline loops: CDR1 MNHEY, CDR2 SVGEGT.

The rearrangement uses TRBV7-2 and TRBJ2-3, with TRBD2 matching over 12 bases. The ends lost 9 bases at V and 6 bases at J; junction bases unmatched: 7. The CDR3 has 14 residues. CDR1 is SGHTA, CDR2 FQGNSA, per germline. The CDR3 loop is CARASGLAGDTQYF. The CDR3 bases are TGTGCCAGGGCCTCGGGACTAGCGGGCGATACGCAGTATTTT.

The chain combines TRBV20-1 with TRBJ1-4, with 7 bases that match TRBD1. The CDR3 sequence is 12 residues long. Looked up from germline, CDR1 is DFQATT and CDR2 is SNEGSKA (reference sequence). Losses at the gene ends were 0 bases for V and 12 bases for J; bases not matched to a gene: 4. CDR3 coding DNA: TGCAGTGCTAGAGACCCCGGGACAGAACTGTTTTTT. Translation: CSARDPGTELFF.

The chain employs TRBV19 and TRBJ1-2; TRBD1 is a possible D gene (5 bases). Between the trimmed V and J ends, which lost 0 bases and 2 bases, there was a span of 10 bases. The germline CDR1 and CDR2 sequences are LNHDA and SQIVND (reference sequence). CDR3 length equals 15 residues. The CDR3: CASSIEKGPNYGYTF. CDR3 DNA sequence: TGTGCCAGTAGTATAGAGAAGGGGCCAAACTATGGCTACACCTTC.

This rearrangement joins TRBV10-3 to TRBJ2-2; 7 nucleotides align to TRBD2. CDR1 and CDR2 (germline): ENHRY, SYGVKD. The V segment lost 3 bases and the J segment 4 bases; nucleotides outside the gene matches: 11. This CDR3 has 17 amino acids. CDR3 protein: CAISDPVGGGATGELFF. DNA of the CDR3: TGTGCCATCAGTGACCCAGTAGGCGGGGGAGCCACCGGGGAGCTGTTTTTT.

In its sample, this clonotype was seen a few times. CDR3 sequence reads: CSARQGGFSNQPQHF. The CDR3 region has the DNA TGCAGTGCGCGACAGGGGGGATTTAGCAATCAGCCCCAGCATTTT. This chain uses TRBV20-1 with TRBJ1-5; 9 positions match TRBD1. Germline CDR1 is DFQATT and CDR2 is SNEGSKA (reference sequence). The CDR3 has 15 residues. After removal of 6 bases from V and 0 bases from J, the junction contained 6 bases not matched to a gene.

In DNA, the CDR3 is TGTGCCATAGTAAAGCTCGGCACAGATACGCAGTATTTT. Translated, it gives CAIVKLGTDTQYF. The rearrangement uses TRBV6-1 and TRBJ2-3, with D unclear. The germline V and J ends were trimmed by 10 bases and 1 base, with 12 bases remaining between them. Germline V gene lookup returns CDR1 MNHNS and CDR2 SASEGT. The CDR3 runs to 13 residues.

This clonotype has just a few counts. The chain employs TRBV24-1 and TRBJ2-5; no definite D call. Trimming pared 4 bases from V and 2 bases from J, leaving 10 bases between. CDR1 is KGHDR and CDR2 is SFDVKD in the germline V gene. This CDR3 has 14 amino acids. CDR3 bases: TGTGCCACCAGTGACACGGACGGTCAAGAGACCCAGTACTTC. This gives the protein CATSDTDGQETQYF.

The chain combines TRBV27 with TRBJ2-7; 9 bases map to TRBD2. Germline CDR1 is MNHEY and CDR2 is SMNVEV (reference sequence). The CDR3 runs 14 residues. J lost 3 bases, V lost 10 bases, and 10 bases had no gene match. CDR3 nucleotides: TGTGCCACCCAAAGGGAGCGGGGGGTCTACGAGCAGTACTTC. Amino acids: CATQRERGVYEQYF.

With respect to this clonotype: A read error may explain this, as a much larger clone is one base away. The CDR3 DNA is TGCAGCGGTGAGTACGGGGAAAGGGCTTTCTTT. It specifies CSGEYGERAFF. The chain uses TRBV29-1 and TRBJ1-1; no reliable D call. Trimming took 7 bases from V and 11 from J, leaving 17 bases between them. This CDR3 comprises 11 residues. The germline V gene has CDR1 SQVTM and CDR2 ANQGSEA.

This clonotype came up many times. The rearrangement uses TRBV11-1 and TRBJ1-2; 8 nucleotides align to TRBD1. Germline assignment: CDR1 SGHAT and CDR2 FQDESV (reference sequence). CDR3 length equals 16 residues. Losses at the gene ends were 5 bases for V and 0 bases for J; bases not matched to a gene: 8. CDR3 sequence reads: CASSPWTGTTNYGYTF. The CDR3 nucleotides are TGTGCCAGCAGCCCGTGGACAGGGACAACTAACTATGGCTACACCTTC.

In the case of this clonotype: An end of the junction differs from the germline gene, which may be a read error. This chain uses TRBV20-1 with TRBJ1-4; unclear D gene. The germline V gene encodes CDR1 DFQATT and CDR2 SNEGSKA (reference sequence). The CDR3 totals 13 residues. The CDR3 DNA is TGCAGTGCCACCGCAGTTCCTAATGAAAGACTGTTTTTT. Translating it yields CSATAVPNERLFF.

This clonotype was found many times. The rearrangement uses TRBV5-1 and TRBJ2-1; D may be TRBD1 (6 bases). Trimming removed 7 bases from V and 9 bases from J, with 23 bases in between. CDR3 length: 15 residues. CDR1 is SGHRS and CDR2 is YFSETQ in the germline V gene. The CDR3 reads CASYSQGPGSGEQFF. The CDR3 coding sequence is TGCGCCAGCTACTCACAGGGCCCCGGTAGTGGTGAGCAGTTCTTC.

The chain has TRBV5-1 and TRBJ1-1; weak D call: TRBD1 (5 bases). The V gene's germline CDR1 is SGHRS and CDR2 YFSETQ. The CDR3 is 16 residues long. V lost 4 bases and J 4 bases, leaving 20 bases between the germline ends. DNA for the CDR3: TGCGCCAGCAGCCCGGGACGCAGGAACCAGAGCACTGAAGCTTTCTTT. The encoded protein is CASSPGRRNQSTEAFF. The full variable domain, rest sourced from reference TRBV5-1 and TRBJ1-1, is KAGVTQTPRYLIKTRGQQVTLSCSPISGHRSVSWYQQTPGQGLQFLFEYFSETQRNKGNFPGRFSGRQFSNSRSEMNVSTLELGDSALYLCASSPGRRNQSTEAFFGQGTRLTVV.

J is TRBJ1-3 and V is TRBV6-5; D unclear. This CDR3 has 13 residues. CDR1 and CDR2 from the germline V gene are MNHEY and SVGAGI. Trimming took 11 bases from V and 0 from J, leaving 11 bases between them. The CDR3 here is CALQDLSGNTIYF. For the CDR3, the DNA is TGTGCCCTCCAGGACCTCTCTGGAAACACCATATATTTT.

J is TRBJ2-6 and V is TRBV3-1; perhaps TRBD2 as D (6 bases). V dropped 0 bases and J dropped 0 bases, with 9 bases sitting between them. The CDR3 covers 17 residues. The germline gives CDR1 LGHDT, CDR2 YNNKEL (reference sequence). The CDR3 DNA is TGTGCCAGCAGCCAAGACTTTAGCGGCTCTGGGGCCAACGTCCTGACTTTC. This translates into CASSQDFSGSGANVLTF.

The chain carries TRBV7-8 and TRBJ2-1; D is unresolved. The DNA matches TRBJ2-7 better at its end, which makes the J call doubtful. Germline assignment: CDR1 SGHVS and CDR2 FQNEAQ. The CDR3 is made up of 15 amino acids. The CDR3 is CASSLVRPEYNEQYF. The CDR3 DNA reads TGTGCCAGCAGCTTAGTCAGGCCAGAATACAATGAGCAGTACTTC.